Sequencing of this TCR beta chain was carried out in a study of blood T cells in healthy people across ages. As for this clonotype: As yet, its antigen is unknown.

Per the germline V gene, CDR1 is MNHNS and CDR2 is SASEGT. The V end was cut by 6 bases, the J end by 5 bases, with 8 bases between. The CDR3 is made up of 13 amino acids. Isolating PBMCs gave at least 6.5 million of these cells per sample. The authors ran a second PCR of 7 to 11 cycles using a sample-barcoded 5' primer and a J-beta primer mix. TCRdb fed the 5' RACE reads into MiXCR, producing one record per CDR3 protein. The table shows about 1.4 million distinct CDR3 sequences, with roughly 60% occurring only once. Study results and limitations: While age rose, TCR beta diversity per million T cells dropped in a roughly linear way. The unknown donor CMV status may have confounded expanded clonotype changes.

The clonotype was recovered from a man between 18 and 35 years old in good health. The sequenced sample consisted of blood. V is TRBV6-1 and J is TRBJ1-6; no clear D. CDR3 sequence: CASRETDNSPLHF. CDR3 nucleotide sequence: TGTGCCAGCAGGGAGACCGATAATTCACCCCTCCACTTT.